Listed below are T cell receptor beta chains from one sample, sequenced in a study of blood T cell repertoires in COVID-19. Profiled with immunoSEQ multiplex PCR; TCRdb holds only in-frame clones, not every one. Among under 150,000 clones listed, about four fifths were seen once. The specimen was PBMCs or T cells enriched from blood (not recorded which). The receptors were gathered from a man between 35 and 55 years old with acute COVID-19. Each CDR3 is given with its conserved first and last residue. A D gene is named only where the DNA matches it firmly. Expanded clones get a size class; other rows say once, few or many, or leave the size out.

size: -; J: TRBJ1-1; V: TRBV5-1; D: TRBD1; DNA: TGCGCCAGCAGCTGGGTCGGGACAGTACCCTCGGGCACTGAAGCTTTCTTT; CDR3: CASSWVGTVPSGTEAFF
size: once; J: TRBJ1-1; V: TRBV4-3; D: -; DNA: TGCGCCAGCAGCCAGAGGACTCTGGAGAACACTGAAGCTTTCTTT; CDR3: CASSQRTLENTEAFF
size: -; J: TRBJ2-7; V: TRBV27; D: -; DNA: TGTGCCAGCAGTTTGGTAGGAGGGAAGGAGCAGTACTTC; CDR3: CASSLVGGKEQYF
size: -; J: TRBJ1-6; V: TRBV7-8; D: -; DNA: TGTGCCAGCAGCTTATACGGCGGGGACCCAAATTCACCCCTCCACTTT; CDR3: CASSLYGGDPNSPLHF
size: -; J: TRBJ1-1; V: TRBV19; D: TRBD1; DNA: TGTGCCAGTAGTACACGTCCCCGGACAGGGGGCGAAACTGAAGCTTTCTTT; CDR3: CASSTRPRTGGETEAFF
size: -; J: TRBJ1-2; V: TRBV21-1; D: -; DNA: TGTGCCAGCAGTCAGCCCCCCGGGACAGGGGTTAGCTATAACTATGGCTACACCTTC; CDR3: CASSQPPGTGVSYNYGYTF
size: once; J: TRBJ2-5; V: TRBV5-1; D: -; DNA: TGCGCCAGCAGCTTGGACAATGTAGAGACCCAGTACTTC; CDR3: CASSLDNVETQYF
size: -; J: TRBJ1-5; V: TRBV7-8; D: -; DNA: TGTGCCAGCAGCTTAGGGGGCCGGATGGTGGATCAGCCCCAGCATTTT; CDR3: CASSLGGRMVDQPQHF
size: -; J: TRBJ1-3; V: TRBV5-5; D: -; DNA: TGTGCCAGCAGCTCCGACAGGATAGAAGGCACCATATATTTT; CDR3: CASSSDRIEGTIYF
size: -; J: TRBJ2-5; V: TRBV27; D: TRBD2; DNA: TGTGCCAGCAGTTACGGCAACGGGAGGGCCAGGGAGACCCAGTACTTC; CDR3: CASSYGNGRARETQYF
size: -; J: TRBJ2-1; V: TRBV7-2; D: TRBD2; DNA: TGTGCCAGCAGCTTACGGACTAGCGGGGGGGCGGATGAGCAGTTCTTC; CDR3: CASSLRTSGGADEQFF
size: -; J: TRBJ1-2; V: TRBV30; D: -; DNA: TGTGCCTGGAGTAACTGGAACTATGGCTACACCTTC; CDR3: CAWSNWNYGYTF
size: once; J: TRBJ1-1; V: TRBV28; D: -; DNA: TGTGCCACGGGAGTGGACACTGAAGCTTTCTTT; CDR3: CATGVDTEAFF
size: -; J: TRBJ2-1; V: TRBV11-3; D: TRBD1; DNA: TGTGCCAGCAGCACTAATCAGGGGGTGTACAATGAGCAGTTCTTC; CDR3: CASSTNQGVYNEQFF
size: -; J: TRBJ1-6; V: TRBV5-1; D: -; DNA: TGCGCCAGCAGCTTGGACGCGGTTCTTAATTCACCCCTCCACTTT; CDR3: CASSLDAVLNSPLHF
size: -; J: TRBJ1-6; V: TRBV3-1/TRBV3-2; D: -; DNA: TGTGCCAGCAGCCTCCCGGGGAGGCATTCACCCCTCCACTTT; CDR3: CASSLPGRHSPLHF
size: -; J: TRBJ2-7; V: TRBV5-4; D: -; DNA: TGTGCCAGCAGCCCCAGCCGTCAAGGACCGACGGGGGAGCAGTACTTC; CDR3: CASSPSRQGPTGEQYF
size: -; J: TRBJ2-2; V: TRBV24-1; D: TRBD1; DNA: TGTGCCACCAGTGATCTCCGGGACAGGGGTGGCACCGGGGAGCTGTTTTTT; CDR3: CATSDLRDRGGTGELFF
size: few; J: TRBJ2-1; V: TRBV18; D: TRBD2; DNA: TGTGCCAGCTCGCCGGGACTAGTTGAGGATGAGCAGTTCTTC; CDR3: CASSPGLVEDEQFF
size: -; J: TRBJ1-5; V: TRBV2; D: -; DNA: TGTGCCAGCAGTGAAAACGAGTCCAATCAGCCCCAGCATTTT; CDR3: CASSENESNQPQHF
size: -; J: TRBJ2-5; V: TRBV7-6; D: -; DNA: TGTGCCAGCAGCCCGACTGGGGACTTTCGGGTAGAGACCCAGTACTTC; CDR3: CASSPTGDFRVETQYF
size: -; J: TRBJ1-2; V: TRBV30; D: -; DNA: TGTGCCTGGACATCCCCCCGGGGTGCTGGTGGCTACACCTTC; CDR3: CAWTSPRGAGGYTF
size: -; J: TRBJ1-1; V: TRBV19; D: TRBD1; DNA: TGTGCCAGTAGTCCCCTACAGGGGGAGAACACTGAAGCTTTCTTT; CDR3: CASSPLQGENTEAFF
size: -; J: TRBJ1-1; V: TRBV5-8; D: TRBD1; DNA: TGTGCCAGCACCCTCGCAGGGGGCGAAGCTTTCTTT; CDR3: CASTLAGGEAFF
size: -; J: TRBJ1-2; V: TRBV18; D: TRBD1; DNA: TGTGCCAGCTCACCACCCGGGACAGTCGCTGGCTACACCTTC; CDR3: CASSPPGTVAGYTF
size: -; J: TRBJ2-5; V: TRBV5-6; D: -; DNA: TGTGCCAGCAGCCCCCAGGGTCCTGGGGGGGAGACCCAGTACTTC; CDR3: CASSPQGPGGETQYF
size: -; J: TRBJ1-1; V: TRBV30; D: -; DNA: TGTGCCTGGAGTGGGGACGGGGGGAACACTGAAGCTTTCTTT; CDR3: CAWSGDGGNTEAFF
size: -; J: TRBJ2-7; V: TRBV13; D: TRBD1; DNA: TGTGCCAGCAGCTCGGCCGGGACAGGGGGGGCCTACGAGCAGTACTTC; CDR3: CASSSAGTGGAYEQYF
size: -; J: TRBJ1-1; V: TRBV5-8; D: TRBD1; DNA: TGTGCCAGCAGTCCCGGACAGGGAGAAATGAACACTGAAGCTTTCTTT; CDR3: CASSPGQGEMNTEAFF
size: -; J: TRBJ2-3; V: TRBV27; D: TRBD1; DNA: TGTGCCAGCAGTTTCCCCGGACAGGGGAGCACAGATACGCAGTATTTT; CDR3: CASSFPGQGSTDTQYF
size: few; J: TRBJ2-5; V: TRBV7-9; D: TRBD2; DNA: TGTGCCCCGACGGGGGGACGAGTTTCGGCCCAGTACTTC; CDR3: CAPTGGRVSAQYF
size: -; J: TRBJ2-3; V: TRBV11-2; D: -; DNA: TGTGCCAGCAGCTTACGGGACACCGGGCTTCCAAATACGCAGTATTTT; CDR3: CASSLRDTGLPNTQYF
size: once; J: TRBJ1-4; V: TRBV7-9; D: -; DNA: TGTGCCAGCAGCTTAGAAGGGGGAACTAATGAAAAACTGTTTTTT; CDR3: CASSLEGGTNEKLFF
size: -; J: TRBJ2-2; V: TRBV7-2; D: -; DNA: TGTGCCAGCAGCTTAGTACTGGCGGTAAACACCGGGGAGCTGTTTTTT; CDR3: CASSLVLAVNTGELFF
size: -; J: TRBJ1-1; V: TRBV5-1; D: -; DNA: TGCGCCAGCAGCTTGGTGGGGACAATGCACACTGAAGCTTTCTTT; CDR3: CASSLVGTMHTEAFF
size: -; J: TRBJ2-3; V: TRBV15; D: -; DNA: TGTGCCACCAGCAGACAGGGGTTTAAGGGGGATACGCAGTATTTT; CDR3: CATSRQGFKGDTQYF
size: once; J: TRBJ1-1; V: TRBV13; D: -; DNA: TGTGCCAGCAGCTCCCGGACACCCGAAGCTTTCTTT; CDR3: CASSSRTPEAFF
size: -; J: TRBJ1-1; V: TRBV5-1; D: TRBD1; DNA: TGCGCCAGCAGCCCGATTCCGGGACAGGGCGCTGAAGCTTTCTTT; CDR3: CASSPIPGQGAEAFF
size: -; J: TRBJ2-1; V: TRBV7-9; D: TRBD2; DNA: TGTGCCAGCAGCCGGACTAGCAATGAGCAGTTCTTC; CDR3: CASSRTSNEQFF
size: few; J: TRBJ2-5; V: TRBV18; D: TRBD1; DNA: TGTGCCAGCTCATTCGGACAGGGGGCGGAAGAGACCCAGTACTTC; CDR3: CASSFGQGAEETQYF
size: -; J: TRBJ2-3; V: TRBV28; D: TRBD2; DNA: TGTGCCAGCAGTAAGGCGACTAGCGGTGATACGCAGTATTTT; CDR3: CASSKATSGDTQYF
size: -; J: TRBJ1-1; V: TRBV7-2; D: TRBD1; DNA: TGTGCCAGCAGTAAATACGGACAGGGGAACACTGAAGCTTTCTTT; CDR3: CASSKYGQGNTEAFF
size: -; J: TRBJ2-3; V: TRBV5-1; D: TRBD1; DNA: TGCGCCAGCAGCCCCGGGACAGCAAAAGATACGCAGTATTTT; CDR3: CASSPGTAKDTQYF
size: many; J: TRBJ2-3; V: TRBV3-1/TRBV3-2; D: TRBD2; DNA: TGTGCCAGCAGCCAAAATCCGGGACTAGACCTTCCAGATACGCAGTATTTT; CDR3: CASSQNPGLDLPDTQYF
size: -; J: TRBJ2-7; V: TRBV18; D: TRBD1; DNA: TGTGCCAGCTCACCAGAAGACAGGGGAGGAGACGAGCAGTACTTC; CDR3: CASSPEDRGGDEQYF
size: -; J: TRBJ2-7; V: TRBV19; D: -; DNA: TGTGCCAGTAGGGCCTTCAGGGGCGAGCAGTACTTC; CDR3: CASRAFRGEQYF